Below, 2 T cell receptor beta chains from the same sample are listed, as sequenced in a study of blood T cell repertoires in COVID-19. Clones were read by immunoSEQ multiplex PCR, and TCRdb kept only the in-frame ones, dropping some. The repertoire includes 200,000 or so clones, around 80% of them detected once, and under 11% sits in the top ten. Sequences were obtained from peripheral blood. These receptors all stem from an elderly woman with acute or convalescent COVID-19.

V gene TRBV30 combines with J gene TRBJ1-5; D is uncertain. CDR1 is GTSNPN and CDR2 is SVGIG in the germline V gene (reference sequence). This CDR3 has 15 amino acids. V dropped 2 bases and J dropped 1 base, with 12 bases sitting between them. The CDR3 nucleotides are TGTGCCTGGAGTTTCCCGGGAGTAAGCAATCAGCCCCAGCATTTT. Protein sequence: CAWSFPGVSNQPQHF. Looking up the rest from reference TRBV30 and TRBJ1-5 gives the full variable domain: SQTIHQWPATLVQPVGSPLSLECTVEGTSNPNLYWYRQAAGRGLQLLFYSVGIGQISSEVPQNLSASRPQDRQFILSSKKLLLSDSGFYLCAWSFPGVSNQPQHFGDGTRLSIL.

The rearrangement uses TRBV19 and TRBJ2-4; D not resolved. Germline V gene sequence: CDR1 LNHDA, CDR2 SQIVND (reference sequence). V lost 0 bases and J lost 6, with 9 bases in between. This CDR3 region has 14 residues. CDR3 region: CASSIDQDTNIQYF. CDR3 in DNA: TGTGCCAGTAGTATAGACCAAGACACAAACATTCAGTACTTC.